This T cell receptor (beta chain) originates from a study of identical twins. This clonotype was picked up a small number of times. Germline V gene data show CDR1 as KGHSH and CDR2 as LQKENI. V lost 3 bases and J lost 11; bases outside the gene matches: 10. The CDR3 is 14 amino acids. After template switching added a universal primer site, the resulting cDNA carried unique molecular identifiers. In TCRdb, the 5' RACE reads were re-called with MiXCR into one record per CDR3 protein. The data contain about 200,000 distinct CDR3 sequences, 9.4% of them singletons. Source material: memory (CD45RO+) T cells sorted from blood. This sequence originates from a woman under 30 in good health. The chain uses TRBV18 and TRBJ1-1, with 9 positions matching TRBD1. The CDR3 bases are TGTGCCAGCTCACCCCCCCTCGGGACAGGGAACGCTTTCTTT. Encoded protein: CASSPPLGTGNAFF.